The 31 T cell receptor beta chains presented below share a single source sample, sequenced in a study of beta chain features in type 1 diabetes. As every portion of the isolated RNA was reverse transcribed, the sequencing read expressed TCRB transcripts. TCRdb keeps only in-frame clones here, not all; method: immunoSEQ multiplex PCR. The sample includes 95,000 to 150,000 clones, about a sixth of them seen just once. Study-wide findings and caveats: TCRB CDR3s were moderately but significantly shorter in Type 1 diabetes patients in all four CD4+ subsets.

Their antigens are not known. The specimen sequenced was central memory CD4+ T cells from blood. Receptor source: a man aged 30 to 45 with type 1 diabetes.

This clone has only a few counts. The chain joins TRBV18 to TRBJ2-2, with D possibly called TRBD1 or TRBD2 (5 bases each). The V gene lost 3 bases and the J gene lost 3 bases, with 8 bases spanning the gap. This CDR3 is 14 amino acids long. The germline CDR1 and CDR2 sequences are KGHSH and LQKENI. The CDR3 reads CASSPQGDTGELFF. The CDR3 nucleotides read TGTGCCAGCTCACCCCAGGGAGACACCGGGGAGCTGTTTTTT.

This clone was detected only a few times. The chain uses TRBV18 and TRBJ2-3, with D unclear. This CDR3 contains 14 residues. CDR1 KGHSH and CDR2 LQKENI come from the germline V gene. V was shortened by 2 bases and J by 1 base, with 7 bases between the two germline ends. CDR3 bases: TGTGCCAGCTCACCAAGTACAGGCACAGATACGCAGTATTTT. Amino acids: CASSPSTGTDTQYF. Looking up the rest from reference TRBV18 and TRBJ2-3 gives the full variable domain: NAGVMQNPRHLVRRRGQEARLRCSPMKGHSHVYWYRQLPEEGLKFMVYLQKENIIDESGMPKERFSAEFPKEGPSILRIQQVVRGDSAAYFCASSPSTGTDTQYFGPGTRLTVL.

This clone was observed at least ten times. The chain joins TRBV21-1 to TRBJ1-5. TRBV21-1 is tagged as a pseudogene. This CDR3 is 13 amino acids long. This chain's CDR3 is CASIPARIGPQHF. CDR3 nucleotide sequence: TGTGCCAGCATCCCGGCCCGTATTGGGCCCCAGCATTTT.

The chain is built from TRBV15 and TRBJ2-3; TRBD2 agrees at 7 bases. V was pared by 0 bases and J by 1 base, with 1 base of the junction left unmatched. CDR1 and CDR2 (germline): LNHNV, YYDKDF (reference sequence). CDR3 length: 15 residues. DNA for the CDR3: TGTGCCACCAGCAGAGAGGCGGGGGGCACAGATACGCAGTATTTT. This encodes CATSREAGGTDTQYF. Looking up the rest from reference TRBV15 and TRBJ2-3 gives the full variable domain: DAMVIQNPRYQVTQFGKPVTLSCSQTLNHNVMYWYQQKSSQAPKLLFHYYDKDFNNEADTPDNFQSRRPNTSFCFLDIRSPGLGDTAMYLCATSREAGGTDTQYFGPGTRLTVL.

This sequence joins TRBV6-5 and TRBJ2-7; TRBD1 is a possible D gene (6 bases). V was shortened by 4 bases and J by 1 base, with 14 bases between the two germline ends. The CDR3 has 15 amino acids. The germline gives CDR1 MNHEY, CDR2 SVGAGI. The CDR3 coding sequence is TGTGCCAGCAGTTGGGGCAGGGGTTATTCCTACGAGCAGTACTTC. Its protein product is CASSWGRGYSYEQYF.

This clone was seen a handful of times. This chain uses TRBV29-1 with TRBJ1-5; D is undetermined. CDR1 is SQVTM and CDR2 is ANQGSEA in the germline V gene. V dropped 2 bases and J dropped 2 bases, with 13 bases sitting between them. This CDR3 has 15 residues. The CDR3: CSVEFSGGGNQPQHF. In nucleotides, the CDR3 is TGCAGCGTTGAATTTAGCGGAGGCGGCAATCAGCCCCAGCATTTT.

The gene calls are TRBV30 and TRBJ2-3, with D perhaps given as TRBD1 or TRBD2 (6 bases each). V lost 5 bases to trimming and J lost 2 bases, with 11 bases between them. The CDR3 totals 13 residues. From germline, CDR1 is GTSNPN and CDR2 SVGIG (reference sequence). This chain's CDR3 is CAWGGGATDTQYF. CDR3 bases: TGTGCCTGGGGAGGGGGTGCCACAGATACGCAGTATTTT.

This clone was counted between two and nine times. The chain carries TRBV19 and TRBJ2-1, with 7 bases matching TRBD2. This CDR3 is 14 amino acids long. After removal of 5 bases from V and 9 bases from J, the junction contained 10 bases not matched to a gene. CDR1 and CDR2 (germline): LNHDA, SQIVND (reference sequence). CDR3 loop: CASSPHTSVSEQFF. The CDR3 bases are TGTGCCAGTAGTCCACATACTAGCGTGAGTGAGCAGTTCTTC.

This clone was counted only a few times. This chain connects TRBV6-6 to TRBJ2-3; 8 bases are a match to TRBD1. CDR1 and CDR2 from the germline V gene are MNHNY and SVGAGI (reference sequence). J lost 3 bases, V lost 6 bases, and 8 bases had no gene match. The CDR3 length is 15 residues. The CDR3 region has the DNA TGTGCCAGCAGAGGCCTTGGGACAGGAACAGATACGCAGTATTTT. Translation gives CASRGLGTGTDTQYF.

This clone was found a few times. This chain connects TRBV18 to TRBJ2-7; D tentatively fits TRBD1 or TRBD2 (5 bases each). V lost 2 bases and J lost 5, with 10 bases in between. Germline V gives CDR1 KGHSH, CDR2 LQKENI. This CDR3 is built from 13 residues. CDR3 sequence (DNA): TGTGCCAGCTCACCAGAGGGGCTCAACGAGCAGTACTTC. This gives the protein CASSPEGLNEQYF.

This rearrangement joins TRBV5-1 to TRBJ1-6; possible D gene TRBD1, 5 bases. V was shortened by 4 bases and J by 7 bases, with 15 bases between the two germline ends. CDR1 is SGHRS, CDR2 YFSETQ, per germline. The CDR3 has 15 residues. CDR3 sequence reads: CASSEQDNSNSPLHF. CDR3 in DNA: TGCGCCAGCAGCGAACAGGACAATTCGAATTCACCCCTCCACTTT.

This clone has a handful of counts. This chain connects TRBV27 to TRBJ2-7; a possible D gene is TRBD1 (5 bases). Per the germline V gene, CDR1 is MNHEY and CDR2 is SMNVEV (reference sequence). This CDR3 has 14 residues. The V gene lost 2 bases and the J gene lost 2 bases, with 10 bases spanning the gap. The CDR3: CASSLAGRAYEQYF. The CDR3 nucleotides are TGTGCCAGCAGTTTAGCCGGCAGGGCCTACGAGCAGTACTTC.

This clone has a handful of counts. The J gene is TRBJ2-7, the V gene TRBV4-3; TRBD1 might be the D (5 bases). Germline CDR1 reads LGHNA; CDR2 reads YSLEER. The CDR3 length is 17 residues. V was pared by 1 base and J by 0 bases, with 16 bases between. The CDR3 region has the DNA TGCGCCAGCAGCCAAGTAAGTAGGGGCCGAGGCTCCTACGAGCAGTACTTC. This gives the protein CASSQVSRGRGSYEQYF.

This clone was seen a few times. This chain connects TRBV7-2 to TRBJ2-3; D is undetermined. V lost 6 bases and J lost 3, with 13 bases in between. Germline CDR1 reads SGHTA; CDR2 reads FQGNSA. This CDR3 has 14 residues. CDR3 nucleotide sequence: TGTGCCAGCAGTCCGGGCTACCAGACAGATACGCAGTATTTT. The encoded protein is CASSPGYQTDTQYF.

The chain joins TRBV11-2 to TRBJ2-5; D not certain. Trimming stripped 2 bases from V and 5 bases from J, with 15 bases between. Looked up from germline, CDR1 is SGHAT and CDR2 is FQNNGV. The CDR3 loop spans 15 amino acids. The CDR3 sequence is CASSLPSNVGETQYF. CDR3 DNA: TGTGCCAGCAGCTTACCGTCTAACGTGGGTGAGACCCAGTACTTC.

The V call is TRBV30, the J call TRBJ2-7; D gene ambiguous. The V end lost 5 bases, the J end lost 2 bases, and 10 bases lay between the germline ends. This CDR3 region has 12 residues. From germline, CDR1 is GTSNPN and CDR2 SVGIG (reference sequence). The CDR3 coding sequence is TGTGCCTGGGGTGGTGGACCCTACGAGCAGTACTTC. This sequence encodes CAWGGGPYEQYF.

DNA of the CDR3: TGTGCCAGCAGCGTCAACAGGGGAACCGGGGAGCTGTTTTTT. Its protein product is CASSVNRGTGELFF. The rearrangement joins TRBV7-3 to TRBJ2-2, with 7 bases matching TRBD1. The CDR3 consists of 14 residues. Germline CDR1 and CDR2: SGHTA and FQGTGA. V trimming: 5 bases; J trimming: 5 bases; junction bases outside the gene matches: 5. The full variable domain, in which reference TRBV7-3 and TRBJ2-2 provide the parts outside the CDR3, is GAGVSQTPSNKVTEKGKYVELRCDPISGHTALYWYRQSLGQGPEFLIYFQGTGAADDSGLPNDRFFAVRPEGSVSTLKIQRTERGDSAVYLCASSVNRGTGELFFGEGSRLTVL.

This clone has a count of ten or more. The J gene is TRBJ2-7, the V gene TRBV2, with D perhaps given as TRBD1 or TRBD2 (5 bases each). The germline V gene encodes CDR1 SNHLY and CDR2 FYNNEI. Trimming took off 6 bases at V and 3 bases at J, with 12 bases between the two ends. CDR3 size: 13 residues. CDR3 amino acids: CASRGRFHYEQYF. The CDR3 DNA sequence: TGTGCCAGCAGGGGACGGTTTCACTACGAGCAGTACTTC. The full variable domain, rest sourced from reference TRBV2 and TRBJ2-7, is EPEVTQTPSHQVTQMGQEVILRCVPISNHLYFYWYRQILGQKVEFLVSFYNNEISEKSEIFDDQFSVERPDGSNFTLKIRSTKLEDSAMYFCASRGRFHYEQYFGPGTRLTVT.

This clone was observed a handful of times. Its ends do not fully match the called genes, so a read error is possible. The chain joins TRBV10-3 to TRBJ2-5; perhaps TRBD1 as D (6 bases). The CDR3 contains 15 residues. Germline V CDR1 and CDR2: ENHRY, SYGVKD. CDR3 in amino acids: CASSELRGTRETQYF. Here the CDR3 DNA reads TGTGCCAGCAGTGAGTTGAGGGGGACCCGTGAGACCCAGTACTTC.

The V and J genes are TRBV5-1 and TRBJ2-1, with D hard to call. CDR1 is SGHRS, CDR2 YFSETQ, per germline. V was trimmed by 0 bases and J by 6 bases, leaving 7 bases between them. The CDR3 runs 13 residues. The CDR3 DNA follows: TGCGCCAGCAGCTTGGGCCAGTCCAATGAGCAGTTCTTC. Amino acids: CASSLGQSNEQFF.

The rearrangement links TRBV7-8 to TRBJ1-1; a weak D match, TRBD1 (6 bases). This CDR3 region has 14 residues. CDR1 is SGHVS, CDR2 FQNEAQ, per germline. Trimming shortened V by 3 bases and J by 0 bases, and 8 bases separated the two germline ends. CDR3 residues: CASSFGQLNTEAFF. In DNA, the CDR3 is TGTGCCAGCAGCTTCGGACAGTTGAACACTGAAGCTTTCTTT.

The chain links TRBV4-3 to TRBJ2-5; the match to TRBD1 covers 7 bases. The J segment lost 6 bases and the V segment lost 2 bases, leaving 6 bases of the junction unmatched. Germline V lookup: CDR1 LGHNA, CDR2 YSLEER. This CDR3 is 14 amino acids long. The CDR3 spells CASSQRQGIQTQYF. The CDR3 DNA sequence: TGCGCCAGCAGCCAACGACAGGGAATACAGACCCAGTACTTC.

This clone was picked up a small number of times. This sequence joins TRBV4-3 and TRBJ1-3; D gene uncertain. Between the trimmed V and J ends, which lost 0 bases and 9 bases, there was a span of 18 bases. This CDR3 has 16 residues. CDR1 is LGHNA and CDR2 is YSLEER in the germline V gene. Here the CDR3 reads CASSQDYYEGGGTIYF. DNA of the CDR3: TGCGCCAGCAGCCAAGATTATTACGAGGGAGGTGGCACCATATATTTT.

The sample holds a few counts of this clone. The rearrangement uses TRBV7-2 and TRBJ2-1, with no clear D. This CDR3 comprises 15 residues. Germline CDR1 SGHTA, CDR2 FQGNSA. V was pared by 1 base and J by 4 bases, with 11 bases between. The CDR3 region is CASSLDRGRYNEQFF. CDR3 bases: TGTGCCAGCAGCTTAGATAGAGGCCGTTACAATGAGCAGTTCTTC.

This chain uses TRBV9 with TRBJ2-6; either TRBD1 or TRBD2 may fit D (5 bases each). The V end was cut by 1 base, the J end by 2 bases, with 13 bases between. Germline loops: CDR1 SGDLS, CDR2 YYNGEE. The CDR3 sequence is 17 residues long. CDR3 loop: CASSVKTLGAGANVLTF. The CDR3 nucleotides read TGTGCCAGCAGCGTAAAAACTTTGGGGGCTGGGGCCAACGTCCTGACTTTC. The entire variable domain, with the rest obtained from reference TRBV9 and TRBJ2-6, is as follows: DSGVTQTPKHLITATGQRVTLRCSPRSGDLSVYWYQQSLDQGLQFLIQYYNGEERAKGNILERFSAQQFPDLHSELNLSSLELGDSALYFCASSVKTLGAGANVLTFGAGSRLTVL.

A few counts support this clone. CDR3 sequence: CASSQELGSGFVDTQYF. As DNA, the CDR3 is TGCGCCAGCAGCCAAGAACTTGGTTCGGGATTCGTAGATACGCAGTATTTT. The V gene is TRBV4-3, the J gene TRBJ2-3; possibly TRBD2 for D (5 bases). Per the germline V gene, CDR1 is LGHNA and CDR2 is YSLEER. The CDR3 extends over 17 amino acids. Trimming shortened V by 0 bases and J by 5 bases, and 18 bases separated the two germline ends.

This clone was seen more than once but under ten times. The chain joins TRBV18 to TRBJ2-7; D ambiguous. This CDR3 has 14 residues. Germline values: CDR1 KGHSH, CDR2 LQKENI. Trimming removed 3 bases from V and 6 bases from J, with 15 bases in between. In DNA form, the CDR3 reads TGTGCCAGCTCACCCACACAGCGTTCTACCGAGCAGTACTTC. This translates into CASSPTQRSTEQYF.

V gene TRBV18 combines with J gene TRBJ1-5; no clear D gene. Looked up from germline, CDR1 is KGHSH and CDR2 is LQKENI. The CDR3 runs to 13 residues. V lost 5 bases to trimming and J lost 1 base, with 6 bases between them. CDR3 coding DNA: TGTGCCAGCTCAGTAGAGAGCAATCAGCCCCAGCATTTT. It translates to CASSVESNQPQHF.

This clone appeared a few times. The CDR3 DNA follows: TGTGCCAGCAGGGTCTTCTTCTCCTACAATGAGCAGTTCTTC. Residues: CASRVFFSYNEQFF. V gene TRBV21-1 combines with J gene TRBJ2-1. TRBV21-1 is an annotated pseudogene. The CDR3 covers 14 residues.

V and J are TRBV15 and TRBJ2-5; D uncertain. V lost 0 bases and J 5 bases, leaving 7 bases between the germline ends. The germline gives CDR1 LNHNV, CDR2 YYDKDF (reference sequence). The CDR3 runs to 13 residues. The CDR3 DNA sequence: TGTGCCACCAGCAGAGACCCTGAGGAGACCCAGTACTTC. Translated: CATSRDPEETQYF.

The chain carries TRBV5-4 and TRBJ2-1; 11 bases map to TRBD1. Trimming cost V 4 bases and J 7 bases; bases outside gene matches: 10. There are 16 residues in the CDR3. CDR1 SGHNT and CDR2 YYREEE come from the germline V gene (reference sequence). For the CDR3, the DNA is TGTGCCAGCAGCCCACGGGGACAGGGGGTAAAGAATGAGCAGTTCTTC. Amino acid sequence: CASSPRGQGVKNEQFF.